This TCR beta chain was recorded in a study of OX40 agonist ivuxolimab in advanced cancers. Study-level information: As their treatment, patients were administered ivuxolimab, an agonistic anti-OX40 (CD134) antibody. Every patient in dose escalation had hepatocellular carcinoma, melanoma, renal cell or head and neck cancer. Findings of the study overall: On average, CD8+ T cells showed a greater number of expanded clones than CD4+. Partial responders treated at 0.1-3.0 mg/kg exhibited clonal expansion among the lowest measured.

Data came from immunoSEQ multiplex PCR; TCRdb stores just in-frame clones and leaves some out. The data contain roughly 60,000 clones, 80% to 90% of them seen just once; the ten biggest clones take up about 0.88%. Concerning this clone: Its antigen is as yet unknown.

The CDR3 spans 15 residues. The V gene end was trimmed by 5 bases and the J gene end by 6 bases; junction bases not matched to a gene: 7. Germline assignment: CDR1 SGHNT and CDR2 YENEEA. This sequence joins TRBV11-3 and TRBJ2-1; 10 nucleotides match TRBD2. The sequence was collected from an adult with an advanced solid tumor such as melanoma, head and neck, liver or kidney cancer. This specimen consisted of CD4+ or CD8+ T cells sorted from blood, obtained in a trial of the OX40 agonist ivuxolimab. The chain's CDR3 is CASSRGLAGANEQFF. The CDR3 nucleotides read TGTGCCAGCAGCCGCGGGCTAGCGGGAGCCAATGAGCAGTTCTTC.